This section outlines one T cell receptor (beta chain) sequence together with its context. The PCR employed 60 Vbeta primers together with 13 Jbeta primers. Sequencing used immunoSEQ multiplex PCR; TCRdb keeps in-frame clones, though not all of them. Among some 140,000 clones listed, roughly 85% were seen once. The data belong to a study of cytomegalovirus exposure and HLA in healthy donors. Germline CDR1 reads KGHSH; CDR2 reads LQKENI. This CDR3 region has 15 residues. Trimming shortened V by 6 bases and J by 3 bases, and 15 bases separated the two germline ends. Sequencing was done on a sample of PBMCs. The source of this sequence is a man between 40 and 49 years old in good health and CMV-seropositive. J is TRBJ2-1 and V is TRBV18, with D possibly being TRBD2 (6 bases). Written as DNA, the CDR3 is TGTGCCAGCTCCCGGGAGTACGGGCACTACAATGAGCAGTTCTTC. Amino acids: CASSREYGHYNEQFF. Variable domain in full (rest from reference TRBV18 and TRBJ2-1): NAGVMQNPRHLVRRRGQEARLRCSPMKGHSHVYWYRQLPEEGLKFMVYLQKENIIDESGMPKERFSAEFPKEGPSILRIQQVVRGDSAAYFCASSREYGHYNEQFFGPGTRLTVL.